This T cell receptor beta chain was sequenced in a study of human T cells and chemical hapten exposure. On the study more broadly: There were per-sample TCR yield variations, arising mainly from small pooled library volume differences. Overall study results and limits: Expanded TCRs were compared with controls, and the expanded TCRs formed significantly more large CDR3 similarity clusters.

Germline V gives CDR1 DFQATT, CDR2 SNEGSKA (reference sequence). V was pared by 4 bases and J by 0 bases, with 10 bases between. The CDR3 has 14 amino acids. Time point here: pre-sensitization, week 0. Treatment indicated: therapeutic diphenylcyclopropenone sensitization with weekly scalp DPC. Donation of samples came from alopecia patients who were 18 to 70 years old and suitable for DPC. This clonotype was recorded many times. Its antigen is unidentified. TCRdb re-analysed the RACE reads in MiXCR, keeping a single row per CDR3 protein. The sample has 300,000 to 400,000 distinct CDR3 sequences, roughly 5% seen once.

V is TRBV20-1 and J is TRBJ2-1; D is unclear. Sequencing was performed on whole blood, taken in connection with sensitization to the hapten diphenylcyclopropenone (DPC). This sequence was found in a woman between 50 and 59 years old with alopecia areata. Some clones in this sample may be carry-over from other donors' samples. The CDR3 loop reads CSATLVRSYNEQFF. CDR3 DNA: TGCAGTGCTACCCTTGTACGCTCCTACAATGAGCAGTTCTTC.